A selection of T cell receptor beta chains follows, all from one sample in a study of cytotoxic CD8 clonotypes in ibrutinib-treated CLL. Here immunoSEQ multiplex PCR was the method, and the copy in TCRdb shows in-frame clones only, minus some. The table lists more than 20,000 clones, approximately 69% of them singletons, with about 26% in the top ten. The sample here was PBMCs, taken before ibrutinib treatment. These receptors were collected from a human donor with chronic lymphocytic leukemia. CDR3s include the opening cysteine and the closing phenylalanine or tryptophan. A D gene is named only where the DNA matches it firmly. Part of the rows lack a size; the others show once, few, many or a class for expanded clones.

abundance: few
d_gene: NA
v_gene: TRBV28
j_gene: TRBJ2-2
CDR3nt: TGTGCCAGCAGTTTGCAAGGACGGACTAACACCGGGGAGCTGTTTTTT
CDR3aa: CASSLQGRTNTGELFF

abundance: NA
d_gene: NA
v_gene: TRBV5-1
j_gene: TRBJ2-7
CDR3nt: TGCGCCAGCAGCTTGGGGTGGCAGGCCCGCGAGCAGTACTTC
CDR3aa: CASSLGWQAREQYF

abundance: NA
d_gene: NA
v_gene: TRBV5-5
j_gene: TRBJ2-5
CDR3nt: TGTGCCAGCAGCTCGTACCAAGAGACCCAGTACTTC
CDR3aa: CASSSYQETQYF

abundance: NA
d_gene: TRBD2
v_gene: TRBV18
j_gene: TRBJ2-3
CDR3nt: TGTGCCAGCTCACCGCCCGGGGGGAGTAGGGATACGCAGTATTTT
CDR3aa: CASSPPGGSRDTQYF

abundance: once
d_gene: NA
v_gene: TRBV27
j_gene: TRBJ2-1
CDR3nt: TGTGCCAGCAGTTCAGCGCTGGCTGAGCAGTTCTTC
CDR3aa: CASSSALAEQFF

abundance: NA
d_gene: NA
v_gene: TRBV2
j_gene: TRBJ2-1
CDR3nt: TGTGCCAGCAGTGAAACTAGGACTCCGAGCGGCTCCTACAATGAGCAGTTCTTC
CDR3aa: CASSETRTPSGSYNEQFF

abundance: NA
d_gene: NA
v_gene: TRBV4-1
j_gene: TRBJ1-1
CDR3nt: TGCGCCAGCAACCACGCGGGGGACACTGAAGCTTTCTTT
CDR3aa: CASNHAGDTEAFF

abundance: few
d_gene: NA
v_gene: TRBV5-1
j_gene: TRBJ2-2
CDR3nt: TGCGCCAGCAGCCTACTAGAATACACCGGGGAGCTGTTTTTT
CDR3aa: CASSLLEYTGELFF

abundance: NA
d_gene: TRBD2
v_gene: TRBV4-1
j_gene: TRBJ2-4
CDR3nt: TGCGCCAGCAGCCATGCTGGGCGTGCGGGAGGGCTAGCCAAAAACATTCAGTACTTC
CDR3aa: CASSHAGRAGGLAKNIQYF

abundance: few
d_gene: NA
v_gene: TRBV15
j_gene: TRBJ2-2
CDR3nt: TGTGCCACCAGCAGAGGACTGGAGACCGGGGAGCTGTTTTTT
CDR3aa: CATSRGLETGELFF

abundance: once
d_gene: NA
v_gene: TRBV9
j_gene: TRBJ2-4
CDR3nt: TGTGCCAGCAGCGCCCGGGCTAGCAGCATTCAGTACTTC
CDR3aa: CASSARASSIQYF

abundance: NA
d_gene: NA
v_gene: TRBV19
j_gene: TRBJ1-3
CDR3nt: TGTGCCAGTAGTATCGGGTGGCGGTTATCTGGAAACACCATATATTTT
CDR3aa: CASSIGWRLSGNTIYF

abundance: once
d_gene: TRBD2
v_gene: TRBV27
j_gene: TRBJ2-1
CDR3nt: TGTGCCAGCAGCCCCGGGACTAGCGGGAGTGGTGAGCAGTTCTTC
CDR3aa: CASSPGTSGSGEQFF

abundance: NA
d_gene: TRBD1
v_gene: TRBV5-6
j_gene: TRBJ1-1
CDR3nt: TGTGCCAGCAGCTTGACAGGGGGCACTGAAGCTTTCTTT
CDR3aa: CASSLTGGTEAFF

abundance: NA
d_gene: TRBD1
v_gene: TRBV7-8
j_gene: TRBJ2-7
CDR3nt: TGTGCCAGCAGCGTCAAGACAGGGGACCACGAGCAGTACTTC
CDR3aa: CASSVKTGDHEQYF

abundance: NA
d_gene: NA
v_gene: TRBV30
j_gene: TRBJ2-3
CDR3nt: TGTGCCTGGAGTGTTAGTGGGGGCACAGATACGCAGTATTTT
CDR3aa: CAWSVSGGTDTQYF

abundance: NA
d_gene: NA
v_gene: TRBV5-5
j_gene: TRBJ2-1
CDR3nt: TGTGCCAGCAGCTTGTCTGGAGGTGAGCAGTTCTTC
CDR3aa: CASSLSGGEQFF

abundance: NA
d_gene: NA
v_gene: TRBV6-5
j_gene: TRBJ2-5
CDR3nt: TGTGCCAGCTGTCCGGTACAAGAGACCCAGTACTTC
CDR3aa: CASCPVQETQYF

abundance: medium-sized
d_gene: NA
v_gene: TRBV2
j_gene: TRBJ1-5
CDR3nt: TGTGCCAGCAGTGCAGGAGGATATAGCAATCAGCCCCAGCATTTT
CDR3aa: CASSAGGYSNQPQHF

abundance: NA
d_gene: NA
v_gene: TRBV5-1
j_gene: TRBJ1-1
CDR3nt: TGCGCCAGCAGCTTGTGGGACGGAAAGAATACTGAAGCTTTCTTT
CDR3aa: CASSLWDGKNTEAFF

abundance: NA
d_gene: TRBD2
v_gene: TRBV29-1
j_gene: TRBJ2-7
CDR3nt: TGCAGCGTTGCTTATAGCGGGAGTGGCGAGCAGTACTTC
CDR3aa: CSVAYSGSGEQYF

abundance: few
d_gene: NA
v_gene: TRBV5-4
j_gene: TRBJ2-6
CDR3nt: TGTGCCACTTGGCGAGCCAACGTCCTGACTTTC
CDR3aa: CATWRANVLTF

abundance: NA
d_gene: NA
v_gene: TRBV19
j_gene: TRBJ1-1
CDR3nt: TGTGCCAGTAGTATAAGGCTTTCGATTTTAGACACTGAAGCTTTCTTT
CDR3aa: CASSIRLSILDTEAFF

abundance: NA
d_gene: NA
v_gene: TRBV7-3
j_gene: TRBJ2-5
CDR3nt: TGTGCCAGCAGCTTCGGGTCGGGGCCAGAAGAGACCCAGTACTTC
CDR3aa: CASSFGSGPEETQYF

abundance: NA
d_gene: TRBD1
v_gene: TRBV29-1
j_gene: TRBJ2-1
CDR3nt: TGCAGCGTTGTGTCCAGGGGGCAGGTCAATGAGCAGTTCTTC
CDR3aa: CSVVSRGQVNEQFF

abundance: NA
d_gene: NA
v_gene: TRBV5-5
j_gene: TRBJ2-1
CDR3nt: TGTGCCAGCAGCTTCCAGGGGAATCTTTACAATGAGCAGTTCTTC
CDR3aa: CASSFQGNLYNEQFF

abundance: NA
d_gene: NA
v_gene: TRBV5-1
j_gene: TRBJ1-2
CDR3nt: TGCGCCAGCAGCTTTGCGGCAGGACGACTTAGCTATGGCTACACCTTC
CDR3aa: CASSFAAGRLSYGYTF

abundance: NA
d_gene: NA
v_gene: TRBV19
j_gene: TRBJ2-5
CDR3nt: TGTGCCAGTAGTAACTGGGGGCTGGAGACCCAGTACTTC
CDR3aa: CASSNWGLETQYF

abundance: NA
d_gene: TRBD1
v_gene: TRBV28
j_gene: TRBJ2-5
CDR3nt: TGTGCCAGCAGGCCGGGACAGGGGTTTCAAGAGACCCAGTACTTC
CDR3aa: CASRPGQGFQETQYF

abundance: NA
d_gene: TRBD2
v_gene: TRBV2
j_gene: TRBJ2-1
CDR3nt: TGTGCCAGCTCTATCTTACTAGCGGGAGGTGGCAATGAGCAGTTCTTC
CDR3aa: CASSILLAGGGNEQFF

abundance: NA
d_gene: TRBD2
v_gene: TRBV11-2
j_gene: TRBJ2-3
CDR3nt: TGTGCCAGCGATGACGCGACTAGCGGGGGGACAGATACGCAGTATTTT
CDR3aa: CASDDATSGGTDTQYF

abundance: NA
d_gene: NA
v_gene: TRBV27
j_gene: TRBJ2-7
CDR3nt: TGTGCCAGCAGTTTTGCAGGGTTCGAGCAGTACTTC
CDR3aa: CASSFAGFEQYF

abundance: NA
d_gene: TRBD1
v_gene: TRBV9
j_gene: TRBJ2-1
CDR3nt: TGTGCCAGCAGCGAGTCCCAAACAGGGGACCCCTACAATGAGCAGTTCTTC
CDR3aa: CASSESQTGDPYNEQFF

abundance: NA
d_gene: NA
v_gene: TRBV7-2
j_gene: TRBJ2-3
CDR3nt: TGTGCCAGCAGCTTAGAAAGCGGTCCCACAGATACGCAGTATTTT
CDR3aa: CASSLESGPTDTQYF

abundance: NA
d_gene: NA
v_gene: TRBV6-6
j_gene: TRBJ2-7
CDR3nt: TGTGCCAGCAGTTACTCGCTTAAGGGAACATCCTACGAGCAGTACTTC
CDR3aa: CASSYSLKGTSYEQYF

abundance: NA
d_gene: NA
v_gene: TRBV5-1
j_gene: TRBJ2-1
CDR3nt: TGCGCCAGCAGTCGGCGAACGTACAATGAGCAGTTCTTC
CDR3aa: CASSRRTYNEQFF

abundance: NA
d_gene: NA
v_gene: TRBV5-1
j_gene: TRBJ2-5
CDR3nt: TGCGCCAGCAGCGGGGGATCTAAAGGGGAGACCCAGTACTTC
CDR3aa: CASSGGSKGETQYF

abundance: NA
d_gene: TRBD1
v_gene: TRBV5-8
j_gene: TRBJ2-3
CDR3nt: TGTGCCAGCAGCTTGGTGGGACAGTTCAGCGCAGATACGCAGTATTTT
CDR3aa: CASSLVGQFSADTQYF

abundance: NA
d_gene: NA
v_gene: TRBV30
j_gene: TRBJ2-7
CDR3nt: TGTGCCTGGAGTGTACCTCGGGGTCGCTCCTACGAGCAGTACTTC
CDR3aa: CAWSVPRGRSYEQYF

abundance: NA
d_gene: TRBD1
v_gene: TRBV2
j_gene: TRBJ2-3
CDR3nt: TGTGCCAGCAGGACCGGGACAGGGACGAATACGCAGTATTTT
CDR3aa: CASRTGTGTNTQYF

abundance: NA
d_gene: TRBD1
v_gene: TRBV7-2
j_gene: TRBJ2-7
CDR3nt: TGTGCCAGCAGCCGAGGTGGGACAGGGGCCTACGAGCAGTACTTC
CDR3aa: CASSRGGTGAYEQYF